Sequencing of this TCR beta chain was carried out in a study of cytomegalovirus exposure and HLA in healthy donors. Overall study context: Unique TCRs numbering around 85 million, obtained from HLA-typed donors, made up an early data release.

The PCR used 60 Vbeta and 13 Jbeta primers. Method: immunoSEQ multiplex PCR; TCRdb's copy keeps in-frame clones and lacks some. The top ten hold around 2.3% of the sample, which has under 200,000 clones, roughly 85% seen once. Comment on this clone: The antigen is undetermined.

Overall study results and limits: In a later analysis, at a false discovery rate of 0.05, over 15,000 TCR beta sequences were associated with HLA alleles.

Germline lookup yields CDR1 MNHNS and CDR2 SASEGT. V lost 5 bases and J lost 1, with 8 bases in between. The CDR3 runs to 13 residues. This chain uses TRBV6-1 with TRBJ1-1; D may be TRBD1 (5 bases). The sequenced sample consisted of PBMCs. This sequence originates from a woman between 45 and 60 years old in good health and CMV-seronegative. The CDR3 DNA reads as TGTGCCAGCAGTCAGGGTAGGAACACTGAAGCTTTCTTT. This sequence encodes CASSQGRNTEAFF.